This paragraph covers one T cell receptor beta chain sequence. Antigen specificity is unknown. This specimen comes from a study of beta chain features in type 1 diabetes. The wider study: There were about 110,000,000 sorted cells examined across all samples.

Expressed TCRB transcripts were sequenced because the isolated RNA had all been reverse transcribed beforehand. Profiled with immunoSEQ multiplex PCR; TCRdb holds only in-frame clones, not every one. Of about 250,000 clones in the sample, under 13% are singletons; the top ten hold around 0.017%. General study results and limits: When Type 1 diabetes patients were examined, their TCRB CDR3s proved moderately but significantly shorter in all four CD4+ subsets.

CDR1 is SGHNT, CDR2 YENEEA, per germline. Trimming took 5 bases from V and 5 from J; bases not matched to a gene: 5. The CDR3 is 15 residues long. The TCR comes from a young man with type 1 diabetes. This chain connects TRBV11-3 to TRBJ2-3; 12 bases match TRBD2. The sequenced sample was naive CD4+ T cells from blood. DNA for the CDR3: TGTGCCAGCAGCGTCCTAGCGGGGGGGAAAGATACGCAGTATTTT. The encoded protein is CASSVLAGGKDTQYF. Drawing the rest from reference TRBV11-3 and TRBJ2-3, the complete variable domain is EAGVVQSPRYKIIEKKQPVAFWCNPISGHNTLYWYLQNLGQGPELLIRYENEEAVDDSQLPKDRFSAERLKGVDSTLKIQPAELGDSAVYLCASSVLAGGKDTQYFGPGTRLTVL.